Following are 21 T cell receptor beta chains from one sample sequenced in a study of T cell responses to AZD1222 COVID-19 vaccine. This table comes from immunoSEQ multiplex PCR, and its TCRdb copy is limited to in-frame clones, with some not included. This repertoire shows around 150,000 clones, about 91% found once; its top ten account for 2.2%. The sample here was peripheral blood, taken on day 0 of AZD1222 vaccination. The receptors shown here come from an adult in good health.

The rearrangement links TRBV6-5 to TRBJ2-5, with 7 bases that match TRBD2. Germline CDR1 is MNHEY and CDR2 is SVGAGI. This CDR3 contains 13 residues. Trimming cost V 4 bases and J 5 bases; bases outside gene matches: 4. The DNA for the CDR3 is TGTGCCAGCAGTTGGGGAGGGCTCGAGACCCAGTACTTC. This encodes CASSWGGLETQYF.

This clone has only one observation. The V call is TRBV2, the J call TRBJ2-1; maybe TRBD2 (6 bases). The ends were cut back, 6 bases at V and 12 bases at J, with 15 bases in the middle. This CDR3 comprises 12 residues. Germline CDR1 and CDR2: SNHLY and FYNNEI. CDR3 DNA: TGTGCCAGCAGATCCGGGGGACTGCTGCAGTTCTTC. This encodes CASRSGGLLQFF.

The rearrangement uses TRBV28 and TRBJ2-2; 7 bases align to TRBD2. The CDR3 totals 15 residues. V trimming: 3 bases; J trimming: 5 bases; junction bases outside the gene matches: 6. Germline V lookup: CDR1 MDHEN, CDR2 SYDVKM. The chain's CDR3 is CASSFRIGGTGELFF. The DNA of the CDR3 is TGTGCCAGCAGTTTTCGTATCGGGGGGACCGGGGAGCTGTTTTTT.

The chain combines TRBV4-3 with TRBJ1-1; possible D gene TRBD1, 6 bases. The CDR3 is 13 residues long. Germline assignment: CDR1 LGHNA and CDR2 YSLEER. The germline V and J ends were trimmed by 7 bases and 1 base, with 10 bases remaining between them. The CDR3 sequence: CASNRGQNTEAFF. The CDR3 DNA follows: TGCGCCAGCAATAGGGGACAGAACACTGAAGCTTTCTTT.

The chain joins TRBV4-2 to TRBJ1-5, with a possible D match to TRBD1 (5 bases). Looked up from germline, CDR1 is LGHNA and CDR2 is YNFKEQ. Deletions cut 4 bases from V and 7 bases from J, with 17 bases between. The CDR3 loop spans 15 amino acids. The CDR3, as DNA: TGTGCCAGCAGCCTCGGACCCGGGGGAGACCAGCCCCAGCATTTT. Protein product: CASSLGPGGDQPQHF.

The CDR3 bases are TGCAGTGCAAACTCCTACAATGAGCAGTTCTTC. It specifies CSANSYNEQFF. The V gene is TRBV20-1, the J gene TRBJ2-1, with D unclear. The CDR3 contains 11 residues. V was pared by 6 bases and J by 0 bases, with 3 bases between. Germline CDR1 is DFQATT and CDR2 is SNEGSKA (reference sequence).

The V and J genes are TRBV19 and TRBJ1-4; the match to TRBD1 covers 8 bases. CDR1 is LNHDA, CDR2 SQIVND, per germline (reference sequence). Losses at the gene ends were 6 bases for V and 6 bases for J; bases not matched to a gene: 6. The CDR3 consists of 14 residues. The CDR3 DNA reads TGTGCCAGTAGACTGACAGGGGCGTATGAAAAACTGTTTTTT. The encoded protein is CASRLTGAYEKLFF. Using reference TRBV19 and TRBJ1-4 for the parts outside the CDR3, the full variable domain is DGGITQSPKYLFRKEGQNVTLSCEQNLNHDAMYWYRQDPGQGLRLIYYSQIVNDFQKGDIAEGYSVSREKKESFPLTVTSAQKNPTAFYLCASRLTGAYEKLFFGSGTQLSVL.

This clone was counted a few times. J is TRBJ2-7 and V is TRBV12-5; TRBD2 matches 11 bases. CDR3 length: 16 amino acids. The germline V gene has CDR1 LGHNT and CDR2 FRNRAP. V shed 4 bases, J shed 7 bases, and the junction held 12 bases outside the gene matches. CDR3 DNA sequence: TGTGCTAGTGGTTCCTCCTCTAGCGGGAGGTTTCGGGAGCAGTACTTC. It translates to CASGSSSSGRFREQYF.

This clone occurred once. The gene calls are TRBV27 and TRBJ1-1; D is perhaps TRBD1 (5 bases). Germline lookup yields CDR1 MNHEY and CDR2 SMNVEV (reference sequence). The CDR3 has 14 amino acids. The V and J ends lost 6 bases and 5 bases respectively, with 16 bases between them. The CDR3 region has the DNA TGTGCCAGCAGCCTGGGACGGGGGGGAACTGAAGCTTTCTTT. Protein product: CASSLGRGGTEAFF.

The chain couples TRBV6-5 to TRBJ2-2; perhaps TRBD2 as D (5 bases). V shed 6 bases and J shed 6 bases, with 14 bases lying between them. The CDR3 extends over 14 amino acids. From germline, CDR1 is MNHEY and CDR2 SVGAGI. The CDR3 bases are TGTGCCAGCAGCCCGCTTACTAGTCCCGGGGAGCTGTTTTTT. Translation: CASSPLTSPGELFF.

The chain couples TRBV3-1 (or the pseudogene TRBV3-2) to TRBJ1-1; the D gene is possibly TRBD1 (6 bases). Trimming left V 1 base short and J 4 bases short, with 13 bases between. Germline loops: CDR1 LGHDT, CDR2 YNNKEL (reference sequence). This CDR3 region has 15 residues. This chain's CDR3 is CASSQGAGGTTEAFF. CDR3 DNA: TGTGCCAGCAGCCAAGGGGCTGGGGGCACCACTGAAGCTTTCTTT.

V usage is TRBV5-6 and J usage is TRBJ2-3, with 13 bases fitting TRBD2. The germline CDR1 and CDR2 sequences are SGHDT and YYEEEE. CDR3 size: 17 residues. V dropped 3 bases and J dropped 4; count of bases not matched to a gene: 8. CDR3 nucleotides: TGTGCCAGCAGCTGGCATTTACTAGCGGGAGGGGCAGATACGCAGTATTTT. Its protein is CASSWHLLAGGADTQYF.

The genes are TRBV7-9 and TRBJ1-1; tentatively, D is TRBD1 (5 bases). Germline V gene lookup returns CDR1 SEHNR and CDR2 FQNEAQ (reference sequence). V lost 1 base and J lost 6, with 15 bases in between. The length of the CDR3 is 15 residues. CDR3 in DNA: TGTGCCAGCAGCTTAGTATCAGGGTATGTCTCTGAAGCTTTCTTT. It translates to CASSLVSGYVSEAFF.

The DNA of the CDR3 is TGTGCCAGCAGCTTAGCTGGGTTCACTGAAGCTTTCTTT. Translation gives CASSLAGFTEAFF. The V and J genes are TRBV11-1 and TRBJ1-1, with D hard to call. Trimming left V 0 bases short and J 4 bases short, with 6 bases between. The V gene's germline CDR1 is SGHAT and CDR2 FQDESV (reference sequence). The CDR3 has 13 residues.

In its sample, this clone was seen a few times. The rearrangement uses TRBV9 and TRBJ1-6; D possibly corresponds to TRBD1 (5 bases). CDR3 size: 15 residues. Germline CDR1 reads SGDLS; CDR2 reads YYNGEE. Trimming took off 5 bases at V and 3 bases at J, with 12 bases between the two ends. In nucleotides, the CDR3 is TGTGCCAGCAGTAGGGACGGAAACTATAATTCACCCCTCCACTTT. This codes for CASSRDGNYNSPLHF.

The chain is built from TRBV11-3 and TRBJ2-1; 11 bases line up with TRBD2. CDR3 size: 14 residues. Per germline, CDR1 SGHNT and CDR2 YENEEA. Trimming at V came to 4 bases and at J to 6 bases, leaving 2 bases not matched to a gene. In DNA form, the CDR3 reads TGTGCCAGCAGCTCTGGACTAGCGGGCAATGAGCAGTTCTTC. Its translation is CASSSGLAGNEQFF.

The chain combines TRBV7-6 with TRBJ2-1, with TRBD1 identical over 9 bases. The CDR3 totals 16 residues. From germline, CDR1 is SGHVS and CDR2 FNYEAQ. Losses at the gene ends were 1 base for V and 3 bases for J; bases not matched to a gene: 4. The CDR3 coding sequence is TGTGCCAGCAGCTTAGGGGGACAGGGTCGCTACAATGAGCAGTTCTTC. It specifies CASSLGGQGRYNEQFF.

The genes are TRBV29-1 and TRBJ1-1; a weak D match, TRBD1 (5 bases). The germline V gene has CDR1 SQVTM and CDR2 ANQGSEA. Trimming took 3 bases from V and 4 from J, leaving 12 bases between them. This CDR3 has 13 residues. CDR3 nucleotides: TGCAGCGTTGAGGGCAGGGTGAGCACTGAAGCTTTCTTT. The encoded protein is CSVEGRVSTEAFF.

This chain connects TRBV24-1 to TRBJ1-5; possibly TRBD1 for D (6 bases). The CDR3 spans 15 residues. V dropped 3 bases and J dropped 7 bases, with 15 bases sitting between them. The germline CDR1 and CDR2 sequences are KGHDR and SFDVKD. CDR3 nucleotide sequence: TGTGCCACCAGTGATACCTCAGGGGAAAGGCAGCCCCAGCATTTT. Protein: CATSDTSGERQPQHF.

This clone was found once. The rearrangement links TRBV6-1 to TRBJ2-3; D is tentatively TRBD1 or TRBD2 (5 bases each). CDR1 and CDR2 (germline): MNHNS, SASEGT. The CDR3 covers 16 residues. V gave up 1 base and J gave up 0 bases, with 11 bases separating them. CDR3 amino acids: CASSEGGGPSTDTQYF. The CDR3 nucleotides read TGTGCCAGCAGTGAAGGGGGCGGGCCTAGCACAGATACGCAGTATTTT.

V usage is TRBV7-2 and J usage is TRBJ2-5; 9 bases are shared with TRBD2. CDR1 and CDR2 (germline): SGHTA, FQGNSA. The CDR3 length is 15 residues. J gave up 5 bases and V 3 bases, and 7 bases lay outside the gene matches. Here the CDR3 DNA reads TGTGCCAGCAGCTTGAGTCTAGCGGGATATGAGACCCAGTACTTC. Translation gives CASSLSLAGYETQYF.